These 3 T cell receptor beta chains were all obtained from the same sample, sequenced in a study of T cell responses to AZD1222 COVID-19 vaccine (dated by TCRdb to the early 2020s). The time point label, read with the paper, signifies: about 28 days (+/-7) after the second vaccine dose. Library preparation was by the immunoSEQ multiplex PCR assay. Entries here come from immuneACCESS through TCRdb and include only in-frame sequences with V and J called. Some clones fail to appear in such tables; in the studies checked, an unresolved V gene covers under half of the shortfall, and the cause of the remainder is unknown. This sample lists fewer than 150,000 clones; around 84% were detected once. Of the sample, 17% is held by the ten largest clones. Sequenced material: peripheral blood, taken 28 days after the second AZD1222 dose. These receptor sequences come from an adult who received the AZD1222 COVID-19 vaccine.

In DNA, the CDR3 is TGCGCCAGCAGCCAAGGGGCACCCGGTGGAAACACCATATATTTT. It encodes CASSQGAPGGNTIYF. The chain links TRBV4-3 to TRBJ1-3, with D unresolved. V shed 1 base and J shed 3 bases, with 10 bases lying between them. This CDR3 is built from 15 residues. CDR1 is LGHNA and CDR2 is YSLEER in the germline V gene.

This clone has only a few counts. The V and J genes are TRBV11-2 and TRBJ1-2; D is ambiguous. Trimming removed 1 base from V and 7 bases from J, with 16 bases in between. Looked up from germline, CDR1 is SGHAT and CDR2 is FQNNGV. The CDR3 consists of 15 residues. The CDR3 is CASSLGGVSLGGYTF. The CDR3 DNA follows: TGTGCCAGCAGCTTAGGGGGTGTTTCTCTCGGTGGCTACACCTTC.

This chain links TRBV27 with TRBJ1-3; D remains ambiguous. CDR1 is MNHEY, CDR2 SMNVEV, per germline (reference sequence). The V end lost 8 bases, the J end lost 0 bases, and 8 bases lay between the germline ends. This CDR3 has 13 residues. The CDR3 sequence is CASGFSSGNTIYF. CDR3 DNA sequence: TGTGCCAGCGGCTTCAGCTCTGGAAACACCATATATTTT.